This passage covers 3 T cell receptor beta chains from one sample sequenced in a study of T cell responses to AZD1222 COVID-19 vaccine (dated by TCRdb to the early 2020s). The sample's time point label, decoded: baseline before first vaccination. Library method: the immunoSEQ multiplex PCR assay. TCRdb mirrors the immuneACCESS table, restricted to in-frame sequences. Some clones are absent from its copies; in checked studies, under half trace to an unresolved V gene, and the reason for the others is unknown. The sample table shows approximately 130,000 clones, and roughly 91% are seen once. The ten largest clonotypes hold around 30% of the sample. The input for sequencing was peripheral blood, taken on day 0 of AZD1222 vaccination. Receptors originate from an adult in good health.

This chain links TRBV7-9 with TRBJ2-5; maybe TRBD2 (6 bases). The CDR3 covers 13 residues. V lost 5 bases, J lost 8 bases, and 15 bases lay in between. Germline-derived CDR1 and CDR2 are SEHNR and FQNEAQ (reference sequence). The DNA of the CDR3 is TGTGCCAGCAGCCTCGGGGAGGTTGGAACCCAGTACTTC. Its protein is CASSLGEVGTQYF.

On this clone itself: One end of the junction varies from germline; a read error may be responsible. Written as DNA, the CDR3 is TGCGCCAGCAGCGCAGACCGGGCAACGAATGAAAAACTGTTTTTT. This encodes CASSADRATNEKLFF. The J gene is TRBJ1-4, the V gene TRBV5-1, with D unresolved. The CDR3 consists of 15 residues. Germline V gene sequence: CDR1 SGHRS, CDR2 YFSETQ.

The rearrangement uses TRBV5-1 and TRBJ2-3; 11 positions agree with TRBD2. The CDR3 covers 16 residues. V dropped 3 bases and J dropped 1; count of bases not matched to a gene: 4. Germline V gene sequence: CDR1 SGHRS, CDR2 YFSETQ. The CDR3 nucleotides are TGCGCCAGCAGCTCACAGACTAGCGGGGGCACAGATACGCAGTATTTT. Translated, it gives CASSSQTSGGTDTQYF. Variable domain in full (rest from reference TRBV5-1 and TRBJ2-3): KAGVTQTPRYLIKTRGQQVTLSCSPISGHRSVSWYQQTPGQGLQFLFEYFSETQRNKGNFPGRFSGRQFSNSRSEMNVSTLELGDSALYLCASSSQTSGGTDTQYFGPGTRLTVL.